This passage covers 2 T cell receptor beta chains from one sample sequenced in a study of T cell responses to AZD1222 COVID-19 vaccine (dated by TCRdb to the early 2020s). Receptor amplification or capture employed the immunoSEQ multiplex PCR assay. In TCRdb, the immuneACCESS table is reduced to in-frame sequences with V and J assigned. These tables do not hold every clone; where another copy was compared, an unresolved V gene accounts for under half, and the others remain unexplained. This sample gives 150,000 to 200,000 clones in total; 90% to 95% of them show up just once. The top ten clonotypes cover about 1.5% of the sample. This specimen's time point label, per the study, means: about 28 days (+/-7) after the second vaccine dose. The material sequenced was peripheral blood, taken 28 days after the second AZD1222 dose. The receptors were sampled from an adult who received the AZD1222 COVID-19 vaccine.

The chain uses TRBV24-1 and TRBJ2-1; the match to TRBD2 covers 11 bases. This CDR3 contains 19 residues. After removal of 4 bases from V and 0 bases from J, the junction contained 10 bases not matched to a gene. Germline lookup yields CDR1 KGHDR and CDR2 SFDVKD. DNA of the CDR3: TGTGCCACCAGTGACGCCGTCACTAGCGGGGGAAGCTCCTACAATGAGCAGTTCTTC. It specifies CATSDAVTSGGSSYNEQFF.

The chain has TRBV2 and TRBJ1-2; possibly TRBD1 for D (5 bases). Germline assignment: CDR1 SNHLY and CDR2 FYNNEI. The CDR3 is 16 residues long. The V end was cut by 5 bases, the J end by 8 bases, with 24 bases between. CDR3 amino acids: CASSPPRGGVVGGYTF. CDR3 nucleotide sequence: TGTGCCAGCAGTCCACCCCGCGGGGGGGTGGTAGGCGGCTACACCTTC. The full variable domain, its missing parts supplied by reference TRBV2 and TRBJ1-2, is EPEVTQTPSHQVTQMGQEVILRCVPISNHLYFYWYRQILGQKVEFLVSFYNNEISEKSEIFDDQFSVERPDGSNFTLKIRSTKLEDSAMYFCASSPPRGGVVGGYTFGSGTRLTVV.